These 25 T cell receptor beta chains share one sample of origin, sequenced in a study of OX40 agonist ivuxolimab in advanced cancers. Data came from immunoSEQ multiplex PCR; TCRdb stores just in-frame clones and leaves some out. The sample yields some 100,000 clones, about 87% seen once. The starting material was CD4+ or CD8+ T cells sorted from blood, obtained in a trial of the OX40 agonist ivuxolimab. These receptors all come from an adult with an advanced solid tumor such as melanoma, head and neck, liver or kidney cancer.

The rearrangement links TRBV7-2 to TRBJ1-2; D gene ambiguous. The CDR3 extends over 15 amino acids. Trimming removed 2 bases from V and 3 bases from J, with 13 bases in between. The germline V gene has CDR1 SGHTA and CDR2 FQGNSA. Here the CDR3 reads CASSLMNSGHYGYTF. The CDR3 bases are TGTGCCAGCAGCTTAATGAACAGCGGTCACTATGGCTACACCTTC.

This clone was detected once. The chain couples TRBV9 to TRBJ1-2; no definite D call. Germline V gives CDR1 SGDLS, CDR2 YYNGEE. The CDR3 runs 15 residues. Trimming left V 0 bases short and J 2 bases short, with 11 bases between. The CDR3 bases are TGTGCCAGCAGCGTAGATCCCCAGATGAACTATGGCTACACCTTC. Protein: CASSVDPQMNYGYTF.

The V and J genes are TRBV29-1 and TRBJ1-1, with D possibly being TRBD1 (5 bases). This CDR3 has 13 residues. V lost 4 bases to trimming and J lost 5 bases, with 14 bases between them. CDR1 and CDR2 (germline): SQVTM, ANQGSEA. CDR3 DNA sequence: TGCAGCGTTGGGGACCAGGGATCAACTGAAGCTTTCTTT. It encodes CSVGDQGSTEAFF. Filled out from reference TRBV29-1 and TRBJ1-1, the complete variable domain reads SAVISQKPSRDICQRGTSLTIQCQVDSQVTMMFWYRQQPGQSLTLIATANQGSEATYESGFVIDKFPISRPNLTFSTLTVSNMSPEDSSIYLCSVGDQGSTEAFFGQGTRLTVV.

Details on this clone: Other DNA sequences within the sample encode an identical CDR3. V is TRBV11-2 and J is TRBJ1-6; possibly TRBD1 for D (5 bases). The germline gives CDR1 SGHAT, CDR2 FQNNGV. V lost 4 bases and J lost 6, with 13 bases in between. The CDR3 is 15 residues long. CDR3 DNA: TGTGCCAGCAGCTCCCAGGGACGTGGTAATTCACCCCTCCACTTT. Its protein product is CASSSQGRGNSPLHF.

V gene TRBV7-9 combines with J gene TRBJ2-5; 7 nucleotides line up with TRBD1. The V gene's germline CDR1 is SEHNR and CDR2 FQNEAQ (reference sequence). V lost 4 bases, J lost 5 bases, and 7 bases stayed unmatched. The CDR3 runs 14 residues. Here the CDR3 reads CASSSSPTGETQYF. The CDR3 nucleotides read TGTGCCAGCAGCTCCAGTCCGACAGGGGAGACCCAGTACTTC.

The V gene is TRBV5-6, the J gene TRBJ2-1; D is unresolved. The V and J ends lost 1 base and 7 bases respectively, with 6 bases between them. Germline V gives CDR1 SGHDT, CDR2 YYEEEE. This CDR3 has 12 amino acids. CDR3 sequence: CASSLNANEQFF. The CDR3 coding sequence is TGTGCCAGCAGCTTGAATGCGAATGAGCAGTTCTTC.

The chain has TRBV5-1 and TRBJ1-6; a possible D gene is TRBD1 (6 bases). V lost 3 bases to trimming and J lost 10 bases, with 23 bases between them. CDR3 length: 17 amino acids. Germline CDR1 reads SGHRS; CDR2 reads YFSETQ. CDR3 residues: CASSSEHPRGGRSPLHF. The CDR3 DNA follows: TGCGCCAGCAGCTCCGAACATCCCAGGGGTGGCCGATCACCCCTCCACTTT.

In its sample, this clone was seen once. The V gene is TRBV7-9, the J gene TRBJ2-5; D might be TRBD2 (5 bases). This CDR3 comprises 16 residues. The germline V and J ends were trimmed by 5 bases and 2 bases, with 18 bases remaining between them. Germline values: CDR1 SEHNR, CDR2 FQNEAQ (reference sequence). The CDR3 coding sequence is TGTGCCAGCAGCCCCCGGGGTGGGGTAGTACAAGAGACCCAGTACTTC. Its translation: CASSPRGGVVQETQYF.

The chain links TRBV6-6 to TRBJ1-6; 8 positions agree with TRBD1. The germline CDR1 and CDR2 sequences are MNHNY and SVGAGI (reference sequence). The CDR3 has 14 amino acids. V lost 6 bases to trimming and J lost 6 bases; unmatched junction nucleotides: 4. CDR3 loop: CASSPDRVNSPLHF. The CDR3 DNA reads TGTGCCAGCAGCCCGGACAGGGTTAATTCACCCCTCCACTTT.

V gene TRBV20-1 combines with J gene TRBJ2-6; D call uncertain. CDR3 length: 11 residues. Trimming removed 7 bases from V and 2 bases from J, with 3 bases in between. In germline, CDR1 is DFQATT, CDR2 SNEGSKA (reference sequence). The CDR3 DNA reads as TGCAGTGTTGCTGGGGCCAACGTCCTGACTTTC. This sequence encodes CSVAGANVLTF.

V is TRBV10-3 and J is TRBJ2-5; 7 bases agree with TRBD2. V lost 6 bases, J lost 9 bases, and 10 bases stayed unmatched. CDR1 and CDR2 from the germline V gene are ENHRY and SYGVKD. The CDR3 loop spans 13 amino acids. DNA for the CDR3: TGTGCCATCAGGGGGGAGGGGTCGTTGGCCCAGTACTTC. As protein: CAIRGEGSLAQYF.

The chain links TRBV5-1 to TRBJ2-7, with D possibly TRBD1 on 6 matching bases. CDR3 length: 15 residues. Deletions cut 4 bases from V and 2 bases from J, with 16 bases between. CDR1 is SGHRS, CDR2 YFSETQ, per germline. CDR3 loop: CASSVGNRVTYEQYF. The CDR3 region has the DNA TGCGCCAGCAGCGTTGGAAACAGGGTGACCTACGAGCAGTACTTC.

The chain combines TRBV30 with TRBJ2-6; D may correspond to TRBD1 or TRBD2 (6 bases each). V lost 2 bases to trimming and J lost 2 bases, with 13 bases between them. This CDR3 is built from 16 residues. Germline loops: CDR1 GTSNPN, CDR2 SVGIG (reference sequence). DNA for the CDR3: TGTGCCTGGAGTCTCCTTAGGGGGGCTGGGGCCAACGTCCTGACTTTC. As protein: CAWSLLRGAGANVLTF. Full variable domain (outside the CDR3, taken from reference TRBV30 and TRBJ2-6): SQTIHQWPATLVQPVGSPLSLECTVEGTSNPNLYWYRQAAGRGLQLLFYSVGIGQISSEVPQNLSASRPQDRQFILSSKKLLLSDSGFYLCAWSLLRGAGANVLTFGAGSRLTVL.

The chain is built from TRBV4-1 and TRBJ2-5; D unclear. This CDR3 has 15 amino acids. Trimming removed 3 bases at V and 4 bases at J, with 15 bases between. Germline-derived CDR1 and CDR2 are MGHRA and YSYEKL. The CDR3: CASSQGPGPRETQYF. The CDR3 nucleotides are TGCGCCAGCAGCCAGGGCCCTGGACCCCGAGAGACCCAGTACTTC.

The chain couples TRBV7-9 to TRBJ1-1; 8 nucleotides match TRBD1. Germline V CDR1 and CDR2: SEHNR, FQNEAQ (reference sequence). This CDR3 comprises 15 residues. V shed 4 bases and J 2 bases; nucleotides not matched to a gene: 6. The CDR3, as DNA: TGTGCCAGCAGCTCCGGGACAGGATATAACACTGAAGCTTTCTTT. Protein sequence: CASSSGTGYNTEAFF.

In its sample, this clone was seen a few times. The CDR3 loop is CASSPPPGGGASYEQYF. The CDR3 DNA is TGTGCCAGCTCACCCCCTCCGGGGGGCGGGGCCTCCTACGAGCAGTACTTC. The chain uses TRBV18 and TRBJ2-7; possibly TRBD2 for D (7 bases). Germline V gene sequence: CDR1 KGHSH, CDR2 LQKENI. The germline V and J ends were trimmed by 3 bases and 0 bases, with 18 bases remaining between them. The CDR3 is 17 residues long.

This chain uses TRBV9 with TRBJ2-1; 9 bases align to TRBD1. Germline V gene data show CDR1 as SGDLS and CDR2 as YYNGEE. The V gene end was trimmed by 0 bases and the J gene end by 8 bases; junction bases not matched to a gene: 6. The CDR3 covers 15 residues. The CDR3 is CASSVARTGVYEQFF. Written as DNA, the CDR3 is TGTGCCAGCAGCGTAGCGAGGACAGGGGTATATGAGCAGTTCTTC.

CDR3 residues: CASSIVQGGTEAFF. The CDR3 bases are TGTGCCAGTAGTATAGTTCAGGGAGGCACTGAAGCTTTCTTT. The chain combines TRBV19 with TRBJ1-1, with D tentatively TRBD1 (5 bases). CDR1 is LNHDA and CDR2 is SQIVND in the germline V gene (reference sequence). The V and J ends lost 1 base and 4 bases respectively, with 10 bases between them. The CDR3 is 14 amino acids.

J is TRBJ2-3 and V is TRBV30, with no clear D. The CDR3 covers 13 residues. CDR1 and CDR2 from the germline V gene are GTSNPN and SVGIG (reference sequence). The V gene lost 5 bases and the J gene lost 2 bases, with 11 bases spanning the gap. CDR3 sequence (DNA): TGTGCCTGGGGTCCGCCGGACACAGATACGCAGTATTTT. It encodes CAWGPPDTDTQYF.

The CDR3 region has the DNA TGTGCCAGCAATGACCCAAACACTGAAGCTTTCTTT. Encoded protein: CASNDPNTEAFF. The J gene is TRBJ1-1, the V gene TRBV6-6, with no clear D. V shed 7 bases and J shed 2 bases, with 8 bases lying between them. The CDR3 totals 12 residues. The germline gives CDR1 MNHNY, CDR2 SVGAGI (reference sequence).

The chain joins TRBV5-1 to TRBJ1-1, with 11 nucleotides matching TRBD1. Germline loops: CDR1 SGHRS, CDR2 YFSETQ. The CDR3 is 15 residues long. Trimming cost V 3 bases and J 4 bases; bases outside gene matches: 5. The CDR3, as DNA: TGCGCCAGCAGCTGGTCCGGGACAGGGGGCACTGAAGCTTTCTTT. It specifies CASSWSGTGGTEAFF.

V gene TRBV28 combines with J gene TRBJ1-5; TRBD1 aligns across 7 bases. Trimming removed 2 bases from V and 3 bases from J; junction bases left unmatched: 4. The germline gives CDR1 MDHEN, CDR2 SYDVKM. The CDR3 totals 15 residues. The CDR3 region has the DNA TGTGCCAGCAGTTTACCACAGGGGATCAATCAGCCCCAGCATTTT. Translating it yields CASSLPQGINQPQHF.

The CDR3 sequence is CASSQEGLVSYEQYF. The CDR3 DNA follows: TGCGCCAGCAGCCAAGAAGGACTAGTCTCCTACGAGCAGTACTTC. This sequence joins TRBV4-3 and TRBJ2-7; 7 positions agree with TRBD2. V was clipped by 0 bases and J by 0 bases; unmatched bases: 2. Germline lookup yields CDR1 LGHNA and CDR2 YSLEER. CDR3 length: 15 amino acids.

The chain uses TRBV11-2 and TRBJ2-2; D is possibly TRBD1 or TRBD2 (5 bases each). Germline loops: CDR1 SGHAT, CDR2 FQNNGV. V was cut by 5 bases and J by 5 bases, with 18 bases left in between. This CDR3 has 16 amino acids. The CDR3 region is CASSPRGAGRTGELFF. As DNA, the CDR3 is TGTGCCAGCAGCCCTAGGGGAGCAGGGCGGACCGGGGAGCTGTTTTTT.

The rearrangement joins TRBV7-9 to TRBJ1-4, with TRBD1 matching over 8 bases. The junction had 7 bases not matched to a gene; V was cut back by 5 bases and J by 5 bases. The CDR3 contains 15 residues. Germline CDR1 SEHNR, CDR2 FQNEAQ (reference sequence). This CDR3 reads CASSLDRGDNEKLFF. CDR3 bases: TGTGCCAGCAGCCTCGACAGGGGCGACAATGAAAAACTGTTTTTT.